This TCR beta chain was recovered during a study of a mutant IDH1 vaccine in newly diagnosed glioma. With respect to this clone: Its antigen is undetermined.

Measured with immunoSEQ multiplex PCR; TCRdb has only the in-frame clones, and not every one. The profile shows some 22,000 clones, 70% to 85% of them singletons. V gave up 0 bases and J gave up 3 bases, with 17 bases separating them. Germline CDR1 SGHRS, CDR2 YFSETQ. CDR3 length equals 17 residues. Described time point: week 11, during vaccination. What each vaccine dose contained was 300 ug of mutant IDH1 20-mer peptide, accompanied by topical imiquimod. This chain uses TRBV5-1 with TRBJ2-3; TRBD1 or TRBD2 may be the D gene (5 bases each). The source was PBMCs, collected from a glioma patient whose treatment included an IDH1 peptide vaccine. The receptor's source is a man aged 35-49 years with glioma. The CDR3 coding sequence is TGCGCCAGCAGCTTGGCCCTTCGAGGGGCGCTTACAGATACGCAGTATTTT. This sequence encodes CASSLALRGALTDTQYF. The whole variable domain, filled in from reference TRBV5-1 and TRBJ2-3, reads KAGVTQTPRYLIKTRGQQVTLSCSPISGHRSVSWYQQTPGQGLQFLFEYFSETQRNKGNFPGRFSGRQFSNSRSEMNVSTLELGDSALYLCASSLALRGALTDTQYFGPGTRLTVL.